Listed here are 27 T cell receptor beta chains from one sample, sequenced in a study of control samples from healthy donors and cancer patients. Sequenced by immunoSEQ multiplex PCR; TCRdb stores in-frame clones only, minus some. This table holds more than 85,000 clones, approximately 90% found once. The specimen sequenced was blood. The source is a human donor in good health. The donor label of this sample is uncertain.

The chain combines TRBV18 with TRBJ2-5; possibly TRBD2 for D (5 bases). Germline values: CDR1 KGHSH, CDR2 LQKENI. The CDR3 has 14 amino acids. Trimming pared 6 bases from V and 5 bases from J, leaving 16 bases between. The CDR3 sequence is CASSLREFGETQYF. The CDR3 nucleotides are TGTGCCAGCTCCCTTAGGGAGTTCGGGGAGACCCAGTACTTC.

The rearrangement uses TRBV12-3 or TRBV12-4 and TRBJ1-2; D unclear. This CDR3 is built from 13 residues. The V end lost 1 base, the J end lost 1 base, and 4 bases lay between the germline ends. The CDR3 region is CASSLGINYGYTF. The CDR3 bases are TGTGCCAGCAGTTTAGGGATTAACTATGGCTACACCTTC.

The chain joins TRBV6-5 to TRBJ1-1; D call uncertain. The V and J ends lost 2 bases and 6 bases respectively, with 13 bases between them. The CDR3 runs to 14 residues. Germline values: CDR1 MNHEY, CDR2 SVGAGI. This chain's CDR3 is CASSYRSGRAEAFF. CDR3 bases: TGTGCCAGCAGTTACCGTTCAGGTCGGGCTGAAGCTTTCTTT.

The rearrangement uses TRBV6-5 and TRBJ2-7, with D unclear. The CDR3 covers 11 residues. V was clipped by 10 bases and J by 2 bases, with 9 bases between them. In germline, CDR1 is MNHEY, CDR2 SVGAGI. CDR3 region: CANGNPYEQYF. The CDR3 coding sequence is TGTGCCAATGGGAACCCCTACGAGCAGTACTTC.

V gene TRBV5-1 combines with J gene TRBJ2-2, with D maybe TRBD2 (6 bases). Trimming shortened V by 2 bases and J by 0 bases, and 26 bases separated the two germline ends. Germline-derived CDR1 and CDR2 are SGHRS and YFSETQ. The CDR3 loop spans 21 amino acids. The CDR3 DNA is TGCGCCAGCAGCTTTGGCTCCCCGGGACTTAGCATGACCCCGAACACCGGGGAGCTGTTTTTT. It specifies CASSFGSPGLSMTPNTGELFF. The whole variable domain, filled in from reference TRBV5-1 and TRBJ2-2, reads KAGVTQTPRYLIKTRGQQVTLSCSPISGHRSVSWYQQTPGQGLQFLFEYFSETQRNKGNFPGRFSGRQFSNSRSEMNVSTLELGDSALYLCASSFGSPGLSMTPNTGELFFGEGSRLTVL.

The chain uses TRBV27 and TRBJ1-2, with TRBD1 matching 7 bases. Germline CDR1 reads MNHEY; CDR2 reads SMNVEV (reference sequence). The CDR3 is made up of 13 amino acids. The ends lost 4 bases at V and 4 bases at J; junction bases unmatched: 3. Written as DNA, the CDR3 is TGTGCCAGCAGTTCGGGACAGATCTATGGCTACACCTTC. It encodes CASSSGQIYGYTF.

This chain uses TRBV29-1 with TRBJ1-4; TRBD1 is a possible D gene (5 bases). This CDR3 is built from 15 residues. V was shortened by 5 bases and J by 0 bases, with 13 bases between the two germline ends. Looked up from germline, CDR1 is SQVTM and CDR2 is ANQGSEA. CDR3 residues: CSVTGTQATNEKLFF. DNA of the CDR3: TGCAGCGTTACCGGGACCCAAGCAACTAATGAAAAACTGTTTTTT.

J is TRBJ2-7 and V is TRBV20-1; D is unresolved. Trimming pared 5 bases from V and 2 bases from J, leaving 4 bases between. CDR3 size: 10 residues. Per the germline V gene, CDR1 is DFQATT and CDR2 is SNEGSKA (reference sequence). The CDR3 nucleotides read TGCAGTGCTGGAACCTACGAGCAGTACTTC. Protein: CSAGTYEQYF.

The J gene is TRBJ2-5, the V gene TRBV28, with D possibly being TRBD2 (6 bases). Trimming left V 11 bases short and J 5 bases short, with 18 bases between. Germline CDR1 and CDR2: MDHEN and SYDVKM. The CDR3 sequence is 13 residues long. The CDR3 sequence is CACFNRESETQYF. The DNA of the CDR3 is TGTGCCTGCTTTAATCGGGAGTCGGAGACCCAGTACTTC.

The CDR3 DNA reads TGTGCCACCAGCAGATTAGGGGGGAACACTGAAGCTTTCTTT. As protein: CATSRLGGNTEAFF. This sequence joins TRBV15 and TRBJ1-1; D perhaps matches TRBD1 (6 bases). The germline V and J ends were trimmed by 2 bases and 1 base, with 8 bases remaining between them. CDR3 size: 14 residues. Looked up from germline, CDR1 is LNHNV and CDR2 is YYDKDF (reference sequence).

The chain has TRBV4-2 and TRBJ2-7; TRBD2 aligns across 7 bases. CDR1 is LGHNA, CDR2 YNFKEQ, per germline. The CDR3 loop spans 15 amino acids. V trimming: 0 bases; J trimming: 3 bases; junction bases outside the gene matches: 5. CDR3 protein: CASSQDRTSFYEQYF. The DNA of the CDR3 is TGTGCCAGCAGCCAAGATAGGACTAGTTTCTACGAGCAGTACTTC.

The J gene is TRBJ2-7, the V gene TRBV7-9; 8 nucleotides align to TRBD2. V lost 1 base and J lost 7; bases outside the gene matches: 21. The CDR3 has 19 amino acids. Per the germline V gene, CDR1 is SEHNR and CDR2 is FQNEAQ (reference sequence). In DNA, the CDR3 is TGTGCCAGCAGCTTAGTGGGATTCTTCACTAGCGGTAGGGTGGAAGAGCAGTACTTC. Translating it yields CASSLVGFFTSGRVEEQYF.

The chain links TRBV11-3 to TRBJ2-1; TRBD1 matches 10 bases. Germline CDR1 and CDR2: SGHNT and YENEEA. This CDR3 spans 14 amino acids. The V and J ends lost 5 bases and 8 bases, in that order; junction bases with no gene match: 6. The CDR3 DNA sequence: TGTGCCAGCAGCCCCGGGACAGGGGAACATGAGCAGTTCTTC. Translated, it gives CASSPGTGEHEQFF. Drawing the rest from reference TRBV11-3 and TRBJ2-1, the complete variable domain is EAGVVQSPRYKIIEKKQPVAFWCNPISGHNTLYWYLQNLGQGPELLIRYENEEAVDDSQLPKDRFSAERLKGVDSTLKIQPAELGDSAVYLCASSPGTGEHEQFFGPGTRLTVL.

The chain has TRBV20-1 and TRBJ1-1; D is unclear. Germline values: CDR1 DFQATT, CDR2 SNEGSKA (reference sequence). V was shortened by 6 bases and J by 7 bases, with 12 bases between the two germline ends. The CDR3 totals 11 residues. Here the CDR3 DNA reads TGCAGTGCGGGTGGACCGATTGAAGCTTTCTTT. Residues: CSAGGPIEAFF.

This CDR3 reads CASSYFENTGELFF. As DNA, the CDR3 is TGTGCCAGCAGTTACTTCGAGAACACCGGGGAGCTGTTTTTT. The chain uses TRBV6-5 and TRBJ2-2; D uncertain. Germline V CDR1 and CDR2: MNHEY, SVGAGI. Trimming pared 1 base from V and 1 base from J, leaving 4 bases between. The CDR3 has 14 amino acids.

This clone was seen once. This rearrangement joins TRBV19 to TRBJ2-7; D is unresolved. Per germline, CDR1 LNHDA and CDR2 SQIVND (reference sequence). Trimming left V 4 bases short and J 0 bases short, with 25 bases between. This CDR3 has 19 amino acids. CDR3 region: CASSRSSSSDTLFSYEQYF. The CDR3 DNA reads TGTGCCAGTAGTAGATCTTCCTCCTCCGACACACTATTCTCCTACGAGCAGTACTTC.

The gene calls are TRBV10-2 and TRBJ2-7, with a possible D match to TRBD1 (5 bases). The V gene's germline CDR1 is WSHSY and CDR2 SAAADI. The CDR3 sequence is 15 residues long. Trimming shortened V by 2 bases and J by 3 bases, and 14 bases separated the two germline ends. CDR3 region: CASSERVGARYEQYF. The DNA of the CDR3 is TGCGCCAGCAGTGAGAGAGTAGGGGCCCGCTACGAGCAGTACTTC.

V is TRBV7-9 and J is TRBJ2-5, with D maybe TRBD1 (5 bases). The CDR3 is 13 residues long. The V and J ends lost 5 bases and 1 base respectively, with 8 bases between them. Germline V gene data show CDR1 as SEHNR and CDR2 as FQNEAQ (reference sequence). As DNA, the CDR3 is TGTGCCAGCAGCCCCAGGGCCCAAGAGACCCAGTACTTC. Amino acid sequence: CASSPRAQETQYF.

This clone was picked up a small number of times. V and J are TRBV30 and TRBJ1-5; no firm D call. V shed 3 bases and J shed 6 bases, with 15 bases lying between them. The CDR3 runs 14 residues. Germline V CDR1 and CDR2: GTSNPN, SVGIG (reference sequence). The CDR3 DNA follows: TGTGCCTGGAGCGGGTCCATGCGTGGTCAGCCCCAGCATTTT. This sequence encodes CAWSGSMRGQPQHF. Combining the CDR3 with reference TRBV30 and TRBJ1-5 gives the whole variable domain SQTIHQWPATLVQPVGSPLSLECTVEGTSNPNLYWYRQAAGRGLQLLFYSVGIGQISSEVPQNLSASRPQDRQFILSSKKLLLSDSGFYLCAWSGSMRGQPQHFGDGTRLSIL.

The chain carries TRBV24-1 and TRBJ1-5; 8 bases are a match to TRBD1. Trimming cost V 3 bases and J 5 bases; bases outside gene matches: 8. This CDR3 is built from 16 residues. The germline V gene encodes CDR1 KGHDR and CDR2 SFDVKD. The CDR3, as DNA: TGTGCCACCAGTGATACTGCAGGGGGCTTCGATCAGCCCCAGCATTTT. Its protein is CATSDTAGGFDQPQHF.

Concerning this clone: At the DNA level, this CDR3 is encoded by other sequences in the same sample as well. The chain employs TRBV12-5 and TRBJ2-1, with D perhaps TRBD1 or TRBD2 (7 bases each). Trimming removed 2 bases from V and 8 bases from J, with 19 bases in between. The germline CDR1 and CDR2 sequences are LGHNT and FRNRAP. CDR3 length equals 16 residues. CDR3: CASGLTAAGGGDEQFF. CDR3 DNA sequence: TGTGCTAGTGGTTTGACGGCGGCAGGGGGGGGCGATGAGCAGTTCTTC.

V usage is TRBV24-1 and J usage is TRBJ2-3; 13 nucleotides align to TRBD2. The V segment lost 4 bases and the J segment 6 bases; nucleotides outside the gene matches: 15. This CDR3 is 19 amino acids long. Germline V lookup: CDR1 KGHDR, CDR2 SFDVKD. CDR3 nucleotides: TGTGCCACCAGTGACTACCGAGGACTAGCGGGGGACAACGGGGATACGCAGTATTTT. Encoded protein: CATSDYRGLAGDNGDTQYF.

The chain links TRBV30 to TRBJ1-2; D call uncertain. CDR1 GTSNPN and CDR2 SVGIG come from the germline V gene (reference sequence). The CDR3 has 15 residues. With 3 bases removed from V and 5 bases from J, the gap between germline ends came to 19 bases. The chain's CDR3 is CAWRNDGQVPYGYTF. CDR3 nucleotide sequence: TGTGCCTGGAGGAACGACGGGCAGGTCCCTTATGGCTACACCTTC.

The chain combines TRBV6-1 with TRBJ2-1; 7 bases map to TRBD2. The J segment lost 4 bases and the V segment lost 1 base, leaving 4 bases of the junction unmatched. Germline V lookup: CDR1 MNHNS, CDR2 SASEGT. The CDR3 extends over 15 amino acids. The CDR3 DNA reads as TGTGCCAGCAGTGAAGGGGAAGCGGGGTACAATGAGCAGTTCTTC. This gives the protein CASSEGEAGYNEQFF.

This clone was seen only a few times. The rearrangement uses TRBV7-9 and TRBJ2-3; the D gene is possibly TRBD1 (6 bases). Germline V CDR1 and CDR2: SEHNR, FQNEAQ (reference sequence). CDR3 length equals 14 residues. Trimming removed 2 bases from V and 3 bases from J, with 9 bases in between. This CDR3 reads CASSLTQGTDTQYF. The CDR3 bases are TGTGCCAGCAGCTTAACGCAGGGGACAGATACGCAGTATTTT.

The V and J genes are TRBV19 and TRBJ1-5; D perhaps matches TRBD1 (6 bases). Germline-derived CDR1 and CDR2 are LNHDA and SQIVND (reference sequence). The CDR3 has 16 residues. V was shortened by 3 bases and J by 0 bases, with 12 bases between the two germline ends. DNA for the CDR3: TGTGCCAGTAGTATTACACAGGGCCCTAGCAATCAGCCCCAGCATTTT. It encodes CASSITQGPSNQPQHF. The whole variable domain, filled in from reference TRBV19 and TRBJ1-5, reads DGGITQSPKYLFRKEGQNVTLSCEQNLNHDAMYWYRQDPGQGLRLIYYSQIVNDFQKGDIAEGYSVSREKKESFPLTVTSAQKNPTAFYLCASSITQGPSNQPQHFGDGTRLSIL.

The chain links TRBV2 to TRBJ2-2, with 7 bases lining up with TRBD1. V lost 8 bases and J lost 4; bases outside the gene matches: 10. The CDR3 sequence is 15 residues long. CDR1 and CDR2 (germline): SNHLY, FYNNEI. The CDR3 DNA sequence: TGTGCCAGCCTTTTAGGGGGACAGAGCACCGGGGAGCTGTTTTTT. As protein: CASLLGGQSTGELFF.